This T cell receptor (beta chain) emerged from a study of T-cell reconstitution after alpha-beta-depleted transplantation in children. Study results and caveats: Reportedly, alpha-beta T cells present about two months post-transplant originated from several hundred expanded clones of graft origin. Recipient T cells and thymic progenitors that survived gave rise to the high TCRbeta diversity observed at day 60 in some patients. T-cell counts and diversity at one year following transplant were attributed mainly to newly produced T cells.

The TCRbeta library was prepared with unique molecular identifiers. TCRdb redid the calling of the PCR reads with MiXCR, one entry per CDR3 protein. Of 600,000 or so distinct CDR3 sequences in the sample, around 23% are singletons; the top ten hold around an eighth. This clonotype was counted between two and nine times. Its antigen is unknown. Trimming at V came to 3 bases and at J to 4 bases, leaving 8 bases not matched to a gene. There are 15 residues in the CDR3. Germline-derived CDR1 and CDR2 are DFQATT and SNEGSKA (reference sequence). This receptor was identified in a boy under three years old who had a stem cell transplant for acute myeloid leukemia, so the T cells may come from the graft donor. The chain carries TRBV20-1 and TRBJ2-1; TRBD2 matches at 8 bases. The sequencing used PBMCs, mostly from graft donor cells, collected 360 days after TCRalphabeta/CD19-depleted stem cell transplant. The CDR3 sequence: CSARTGGPRYNEQFF. CDR3 nucleotide sequence: TGCAGTGCTAGGACGGGGGGGCCACGGTACAATGAGCAGTTCTTC.